A selection of T cell receptor beta chains follows, all from one sample in a study of Ad26.COV2.S vaccination and SARS-CoV-2 variants. Only in-frame clones appear in the TCRdb table, and some are missing; sequencing was by immunoSEQ multiplex PCR. The sample yields some 340,000 clones, about 82% seen once. The sequencing here drew on peripheral blood, taken in a trial of Ad26.COV2.S vaccine versus placebo. The receptor set was obtained from a person between 18 and 65 years old who received the Ad26.COV2.S COVID-19 vaccine or a placebo. The CDR3 runs from the conserved cysteine through the conserved F or W. D genes are given only for firm matches.

V gene: TRBV5-1; D gene: NA; J gene: TRBJ2-3; CDR3 protein: CASRSRDSADTQYF; CDR3 DNA: TGCGCCAGTCGCTCGAGGGATTCGGCAGATACGCAGTATTTT
V gene: TRBV9; D gene: TRBD2; J gene: TRBJ2-7; CDR3 protein: CASSGTSGGAGEQYF; CDR3 DNA: TGTGCCAGCAGCGGAACTAGCGGGGGGGCTGGCGAGCAGTACTTC
V gene: TRBV9; D gene: TRBD2; J gene: TRBJ2-3; CDR3 protein: CASSASSGRTDTQYF; CDR3 DNA: TGTGCCAGCAGCGCGTCTAGCGGCCGCACAGATACGCAGTATTTT
V gene: TRBV7-2; D gene: NA; J gene: TRBJ2-1; CDR3 protein: CASSLVGSPGNEQFF; CDR3 DNA: TGTGCCAGCAGCTTAGTAGGGAGCCCGGGCAATGAGCAGTTCTTC
V gene: TRBV6-2/TRBV6-3; D gene: NA; J gene: TRBJ1-4; CDR3 protein: CASSYRGRLFF; CDR3 DNA: TGTGCCAGCAGTTATCGGGGGAGACTGTTTTTT
V gene: TRBV5-1; D gene: NA; J gene: TRBJ1-2; CDR3 protein: CASSLYGDFNYGYTF; CDR3 DNA: TGCGCCAGCAGCTTGTATGGAGACTTTAACTATGGCTACACCTTC
V gene: TRBV29-1; D gene: NA; J gene: TRBJ2-7; CDR3 protein: CSTLSTTRPPYEQYF; CDR3 DNA: TGCAGCACTCTGAGCACGACCAGACCCCCCTACGAGCAGTACTTC
V gene: TRBV7-2; D gene: TRBD1; J gene: TRBJ2-7; CDR3 protein: CASSLRDRGAYEQYF; CDR3 DNA: TGTGCCAGCAGCTTAAGGGACAGGGGTGCCTACGAGCAGTACTTC
V gene: TRBV5-1; D gene: NA; J gene: TRBJ2-5; CDR3 protein: CASSLGPTQETQYF; CDR3 DNA: TGCGCCAGCAGCTTGGGACCCACCCAAGAGACCCAGTACTTC
V gene: TRBV19; D gene: TRBD1; J gene: TRBJ1-1; CDR3 protein: CASSTRTGGTEAFF; CDR3 DNA: TGTGCCAGTAGTACCCGGACAGGGGGCACTGAAGCTTTCTTT